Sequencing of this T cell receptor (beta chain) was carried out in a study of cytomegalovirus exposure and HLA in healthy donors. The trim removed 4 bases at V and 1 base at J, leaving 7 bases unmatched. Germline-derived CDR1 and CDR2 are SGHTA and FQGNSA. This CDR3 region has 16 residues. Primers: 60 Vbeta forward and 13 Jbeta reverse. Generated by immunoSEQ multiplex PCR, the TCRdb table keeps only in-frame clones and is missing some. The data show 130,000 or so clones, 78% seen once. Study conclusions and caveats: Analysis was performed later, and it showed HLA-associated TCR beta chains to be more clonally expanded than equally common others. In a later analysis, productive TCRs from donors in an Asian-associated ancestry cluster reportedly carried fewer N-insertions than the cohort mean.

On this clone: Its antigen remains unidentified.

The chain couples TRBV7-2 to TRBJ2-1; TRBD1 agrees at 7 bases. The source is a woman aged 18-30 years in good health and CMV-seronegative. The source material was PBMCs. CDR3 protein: CASSYPTGLSYNEQFF. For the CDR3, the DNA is TGTGCCAGCAGCTACCCGACAGGGTTGTCCTACAATGAGCAGTTCTTC.